One sample yielded the 7 T cell receptor beta chains listed below, sequenced in a study of blood T cells in healthy people across ages (dated by TCRdb to about 2015). Libraries came from 5' RACE. The second PCR ran for roughly 7 to 12 cycles and used a J-beta primer mix along with a sample-barcoded 5' primer. Clones were called with MiXCR by TCRdb after fastp trimmed the public reads at Q25, and only in-frame beta chains were retained. Merged by CDR3 protein, the rows form single entries marked with the most common genes and DNA. This sample is represented by 1.8 million or so distinct CDR3 sequences; about two fifths of them were singletons. The ten most abundant clones make up under 25% of the sample. The sequenced sample was blood. The receptors were sampled from a human donor in good health.

This clonotype was counted only a few times. The V call is TRBV14, the J call TRBJ2-7, with D unclear. Trimming shortened V by 2 bases and J by 3 bases, and 11 bases separated the two germline ends. The germline V gene encodes CDR1 SGHDN and CDR2 FVKESK. This CDR3 contains 14 residues. The CDR3 coding sequence is TGTGCCAGCAGCCAAACTGGGCGGTACTACGAGCAGTACTTC. Translation gives CASSQTGRYYEQYF.

The sample holds a few counts of this clonotype. The chain employs TRBV9 and TRBJ2-7; D is possibly TRBD1 or TRBD2 (7 bases each). V was clipped by 2 bases and J by 2 bases, with 14 bases between them. This CDR3 has 15 amino acids. The germline CDR1 and CDR2 sequences are SGDLS and YYNGEE. The CDR3 nucleotides read TGTGCCAGCAGCGTGGGAGGGACAGCGACCTACGAGCAGTACTTC. Translating it yields CASSVGGTATYEQYF.

The chain has TRBV5-1 and TRBJ2-7; 12 bases are shared with TRBD1. Germline V gene sequence: CDR1 SGHRS, CDR2 YFSETQ. The CDR3 runs to 15 residues. V lost 0 bases and J lost 6; bases outside the gene matches: 4. Here the CDR3 reads CASSLVMGQGAEQYF. CDR3 nucleotides: TGCGCCAGCAGCTTGGTCATGGGACAGGGGGCCGAGCAGTACTTC.

This clonotype was picked up a small number of times. The V gene is TRBV20-1, the J gene TRBJ2-3; 8 bases line up with TRBD1. The CDR3 spans 11 residues. The J segment lost 3 bases and the V segment lost 7 bases, leaving 0 bases of the junction unmatched. Germline V gene lookup returns CDR1 DFQATT and CDR2 SNEGSKA (reference sequence). The CDR3 region is CSGQGTDTQYF. The CDR3 DNA is TGCAGTGGACAGGGGACAGATACGCAGTATTTT.

Note on this clonotype: A read error may explain this, as a much larger clone is one base away. This chain connects TRBV7-9 to TRBJ1-2; a weak D match, TRBD1 (5 bases). Trimming removed 8 bases from V and 8 bases from J, with 33 bases in between. This CDR3 has 18 residues. CDR1 is SEHNR, CDR2 FQNEAQ, per germline (reference sequence). The CDR3, as DNA: TGTGCCAGCGGCCCTCCTGCCGGGGGTGACCCCTCACTATGGGGCTACACCTTC. Translation: CASGPPAGGDPSLWGYTF.

This clonotype was counted only a few times. The chain has TRBV7-3 and TRBJ2-6, with a tentative D call TRBD1 (5 bases). Germline V gene lookup returns CDR1 SGHTA and CDR2 FQGTGA. With 0 bases removed from V and 6 bases from J, the gap between germline ends came to 15 bases. The CDR3 contains 17 residues. The CDR3 coding sequence is TGTGCCAGCAGCTTAACGGGGCAAGGGCTGGAGGCCAACGTCCTGACTTTC. Translating it yields CASSLTGQGLEANVLTF.

The V gene is TRBV24-1, the J gene TRBJ1-4; 9 bases agree with TRBD1. The CDR3 is 15 residues long. The germline V gene has CDR1 KGHDR and CDR2 SFDVKD. The V and J ends lost 2 bases and 8 bases, in that order; junction bases with no gene match: 5. Written as DNA, the CDR3 is TGTGCCACCAGTGATTCGAGGACAGGGGAGGAAAAACTGTTTTTT. Its protein product is CATSDSRTGEEKLFF.